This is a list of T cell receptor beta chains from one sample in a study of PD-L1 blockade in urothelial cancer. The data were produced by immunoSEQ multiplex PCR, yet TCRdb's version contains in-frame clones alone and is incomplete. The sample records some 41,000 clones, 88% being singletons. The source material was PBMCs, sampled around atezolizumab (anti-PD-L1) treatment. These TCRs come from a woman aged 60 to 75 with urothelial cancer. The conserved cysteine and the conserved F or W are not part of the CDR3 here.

CDR3: ASSIGQGGGNSPLH
V: TRBV5-1
length: 14
J: TRBJ1-6

CDR3: ASSQSAGTFFGYT
V: TRBV16
length: 13
J: TRBJ1-2

CDR3: ASSEVASGSHEQF
V: TRBV2
length: 13
J: TRBJ2-1

CDR3: ASSPQGHQNQPQH
V: TRBV18
length: 13
J: TRBJ1-5

CDR3: ASSFIPGTSAHTDTQY
V: TRBV5-1
length: 16
J: TRBJ2-3

CDR3: ASPLRTSGGSSYNEQF
V: TRBV2
length: 16
J: TRBJ2-1

CDR3: AISVQGLRSPLH
V: TRBV10-3
length: 12
J: TRBJ1-6

CDR3: ASREYRGKNIQY
V: TRBV5-6
length: 12
J: TRBJ2-4

CDR3: ASSSGTGIEQY
V: TRBV5-1
length: 11
J: TRBJ2-7

CDR3: SVSRQTQETQY
V: TRBV29-1
length: 11
J: TRBJ2-5

CDR3: ASSGELAMARNEQF
V: TRBV19
length: 14
J: TRBJ2-1

CDR3: ASSVGTGTRFNEQF
V: TRBV9
length: 14
J: TRBJ2-1

CDR3: ASSFGTGSRGELF
V: TRBV6-4
length: 13
J: TRBJ2-2

CDR3: ASSPSAPGTSGPSYEQY
V: TRBV7-2
length: 17
J: TRBJ2-7

CDR3: ASSGDSYSYEQY
V: TRBV28
length: 12
J: TRBJ2-7

CDR3: ASSRDGVEQY
V: TRBV6-5
length: 10
J: TRBJ2-7

CDR3: ASSYSYTNYGYT
V: TRBV6-5
length: 12
J: TRBJ1-2

CDR3: ASSQAPGAGGYT
V: TRBV4-3
length: 12
J: TRBJ1-2

CDR3: ASSRSSGQPQH
V: TRBV19
length: 11
J: TRBJ1-5

CDR3: ASSQGQGAVGELF
V: TRBV7-2
length: 13
J: TRBJ2-2

CDR3: ASSQVSPPRTGDLQETQY
V: TRBV4-1
length: 18
J: TRBJ2-5

CDR3: ASSLKGDSPLH
V: TRBV27
length: 11
J: TRBJ1-6

CDR3: ASSDNNEQY
V: TRBV10-1
length: 9
J: TRBJ2-7

CDR3: ASSDEAGTRAYEQY
V: TRBV2
length: 14
J: TRBJ2-7

CDR3: ASSILDRDTEAF
V: TRBV9
length: 12
J: TRBJ1-1

CDR3: ASSLGQGKINQPQH
V: TRBV5-8
length: 14
J: TRBJ1-5

CDR3: ASSPDRSGTQY
V: TRBV18
length: 11
J: TRBJ2-5

CDR3: ASSLGDTLTGANVLT
V: TRBV7-6
length: 15
J: TRBJ2-6

CDR3: AISESVVGGAIYGYT
V: TRBV10-3
length: 15
J: TRBJ1-2

CDR3: ASSPPVSLSAGELF
V: TRBV18
length: 14
J: TRBJ2-2

CDR3: ASSLTSGGAETQY
V: TRBV5-4
length: 13
J: TRBJ2-5

CDR3: ASIMPGRTGANVLT
V: TRBV10-2
length: 14
J: TRBJ2-6

CDR3: ASSLLPSGGKETQY
V: TRBV7-3
length: 14
J: TRBJ2-5

CDR3: ASSQTGSLGYT
V: TRBV28
length: 11
J: TRBJ1-2

CDR3: ASSLAGTGNTEAF
V: TRBV5-1
length: 13
J: TRBJ1-1

CDR3: ASSFRDRGGETQY
V: TRBV27
length: 13
J: TRBJ2-5

CDR3: ATSREVRRGHEQF
V: TRBV15
length: 13
J: TRBJ2-1

CDR3: ASKPAGGNYEQY
V: TRBV19
length: 12
J: TRBJ2-7

CDR3: ASSPQVQRGFSYEQY
V: TRBV11-2
length: 15
J: TRBJ2-7

CDR3: ASSGEGQSNEQF
V: TRBV9
length: 12
J: TRBJ2-1

CDR3: ASSEWGETLRFTDTQY
V: TRBV10-1
length: 16
J: TRBJ2-3

CDR3: SASTGSGYT
V: TRBV20-1
length: 9
J: TRBJ1-2

CDR3: ASSQDFRGPYEQY
V: TRBV4-3
length: 13
J: TRBJ2-7

CDR3: ASSPPVAGYSSYEQY
V: TRBV7-8
length: 15
J: TRBJ2-7

CDR3: ASRPTISSGRYEQY
V: TRBV27
length: 14
J: TRBJ2-7

CDR3: ASSYLAGGSYEQY
V: TRBV6-6
length: 13
J: TRBJ2-7

CDR3: SVRRGGETQY
V: TRBV29-1
length: 10
J: TRBJ2-5

CDR3: ASSQSRPGLFNQPQH
V: TRBV4-1
length: 15
J: TRBJ1-5

CDR3: ASSEQIAGNEQF
V: TRBV2
length: 12
J: TRBJ2-1

CDR3: ASKRDRSRTEAF
V: TRBV19
length: 12
J: TRBJ1-1

CDR3: ASSLDRNTEAF
V: TRBV7-9
length: 11
J: TRBJ1-1